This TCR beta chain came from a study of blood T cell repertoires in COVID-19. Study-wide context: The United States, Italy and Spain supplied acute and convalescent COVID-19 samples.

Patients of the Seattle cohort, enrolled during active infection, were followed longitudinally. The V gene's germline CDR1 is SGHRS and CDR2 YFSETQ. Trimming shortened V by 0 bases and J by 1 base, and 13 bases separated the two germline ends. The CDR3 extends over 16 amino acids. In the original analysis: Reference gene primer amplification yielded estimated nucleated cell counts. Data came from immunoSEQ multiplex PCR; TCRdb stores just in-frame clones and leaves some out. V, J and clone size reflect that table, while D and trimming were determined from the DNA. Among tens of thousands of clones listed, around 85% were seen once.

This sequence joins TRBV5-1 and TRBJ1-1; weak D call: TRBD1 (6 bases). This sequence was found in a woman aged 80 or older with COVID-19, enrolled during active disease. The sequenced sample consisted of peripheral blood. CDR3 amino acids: CASSLATGGANTEAFF. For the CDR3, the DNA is TGCGCCAGCAGCTTGGCCACGGGGGGCGCGAACACTGAAGCTTTCTTT.